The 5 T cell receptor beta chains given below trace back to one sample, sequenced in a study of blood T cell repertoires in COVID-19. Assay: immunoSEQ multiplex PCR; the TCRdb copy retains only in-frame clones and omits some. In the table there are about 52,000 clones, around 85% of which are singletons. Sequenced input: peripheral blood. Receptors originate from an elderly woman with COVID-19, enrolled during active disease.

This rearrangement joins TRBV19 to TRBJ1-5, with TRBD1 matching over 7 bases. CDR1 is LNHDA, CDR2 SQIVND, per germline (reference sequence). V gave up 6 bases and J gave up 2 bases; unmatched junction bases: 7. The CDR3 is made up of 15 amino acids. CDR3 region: CASSGDRKGNQPQHF. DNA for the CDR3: TGTGCCAGTAGCGGGGACAGAAAAGGCAATCAGCCCCAGCATTTT.

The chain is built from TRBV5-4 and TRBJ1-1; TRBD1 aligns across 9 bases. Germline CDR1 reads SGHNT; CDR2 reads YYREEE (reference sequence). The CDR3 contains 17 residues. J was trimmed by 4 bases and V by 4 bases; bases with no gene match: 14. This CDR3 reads CASSPGTGNLPSTEAFF. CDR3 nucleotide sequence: TGTGCCAGCAGCCCCGGGACAGGGAATCTCCCGAGCACTGAAGCTTTCTTT.

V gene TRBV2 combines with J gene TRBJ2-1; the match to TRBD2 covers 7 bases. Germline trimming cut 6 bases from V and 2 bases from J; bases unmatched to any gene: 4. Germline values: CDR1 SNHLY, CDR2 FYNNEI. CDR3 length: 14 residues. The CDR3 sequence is CASSSGNPYNEQFF. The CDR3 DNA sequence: TGTGCCAGCAGCAGCGGGAACCCCTACAATGAGCAGTTCTTC.

CDR3 in amino acids: CASSLIQGSEAFF. The CDR3 DNA sequence: TGTGCCAGCAGCTTAATACAGGGCAGTGAAGCTTTCTTT. The chain couples TRBV7-3 to TRBJ1-1, with TRBD1 as a possible D gene (6 bases). The V end was cut by 1 base, the J end by 7 bases, with 10 bases between. CDR3 length: 13 residues. From germline, CDR1 is SGHTA and CDR2 FQGTGA. Using reference TRBV7-3 and TRBJ1-1 for the parts outside the CDR3, the full variable domain is GAGVSQTPSNKVTEKGKYVELRCDPISGHTALYWYRQSLGQGPEFLIYFQGTGAADDSGLPNDRFFAVRPEGSVSTLKIQRTERGDSAVYLCASSLIQGSEAFFGQGTRLTVV.

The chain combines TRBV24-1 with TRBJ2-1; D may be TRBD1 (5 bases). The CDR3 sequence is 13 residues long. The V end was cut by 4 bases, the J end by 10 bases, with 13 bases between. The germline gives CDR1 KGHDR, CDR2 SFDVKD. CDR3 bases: TGTGCCACCAGTGACAATGGGGCGTCGGAGCAGTTCTTC. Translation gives CATSDNGASEQFF.